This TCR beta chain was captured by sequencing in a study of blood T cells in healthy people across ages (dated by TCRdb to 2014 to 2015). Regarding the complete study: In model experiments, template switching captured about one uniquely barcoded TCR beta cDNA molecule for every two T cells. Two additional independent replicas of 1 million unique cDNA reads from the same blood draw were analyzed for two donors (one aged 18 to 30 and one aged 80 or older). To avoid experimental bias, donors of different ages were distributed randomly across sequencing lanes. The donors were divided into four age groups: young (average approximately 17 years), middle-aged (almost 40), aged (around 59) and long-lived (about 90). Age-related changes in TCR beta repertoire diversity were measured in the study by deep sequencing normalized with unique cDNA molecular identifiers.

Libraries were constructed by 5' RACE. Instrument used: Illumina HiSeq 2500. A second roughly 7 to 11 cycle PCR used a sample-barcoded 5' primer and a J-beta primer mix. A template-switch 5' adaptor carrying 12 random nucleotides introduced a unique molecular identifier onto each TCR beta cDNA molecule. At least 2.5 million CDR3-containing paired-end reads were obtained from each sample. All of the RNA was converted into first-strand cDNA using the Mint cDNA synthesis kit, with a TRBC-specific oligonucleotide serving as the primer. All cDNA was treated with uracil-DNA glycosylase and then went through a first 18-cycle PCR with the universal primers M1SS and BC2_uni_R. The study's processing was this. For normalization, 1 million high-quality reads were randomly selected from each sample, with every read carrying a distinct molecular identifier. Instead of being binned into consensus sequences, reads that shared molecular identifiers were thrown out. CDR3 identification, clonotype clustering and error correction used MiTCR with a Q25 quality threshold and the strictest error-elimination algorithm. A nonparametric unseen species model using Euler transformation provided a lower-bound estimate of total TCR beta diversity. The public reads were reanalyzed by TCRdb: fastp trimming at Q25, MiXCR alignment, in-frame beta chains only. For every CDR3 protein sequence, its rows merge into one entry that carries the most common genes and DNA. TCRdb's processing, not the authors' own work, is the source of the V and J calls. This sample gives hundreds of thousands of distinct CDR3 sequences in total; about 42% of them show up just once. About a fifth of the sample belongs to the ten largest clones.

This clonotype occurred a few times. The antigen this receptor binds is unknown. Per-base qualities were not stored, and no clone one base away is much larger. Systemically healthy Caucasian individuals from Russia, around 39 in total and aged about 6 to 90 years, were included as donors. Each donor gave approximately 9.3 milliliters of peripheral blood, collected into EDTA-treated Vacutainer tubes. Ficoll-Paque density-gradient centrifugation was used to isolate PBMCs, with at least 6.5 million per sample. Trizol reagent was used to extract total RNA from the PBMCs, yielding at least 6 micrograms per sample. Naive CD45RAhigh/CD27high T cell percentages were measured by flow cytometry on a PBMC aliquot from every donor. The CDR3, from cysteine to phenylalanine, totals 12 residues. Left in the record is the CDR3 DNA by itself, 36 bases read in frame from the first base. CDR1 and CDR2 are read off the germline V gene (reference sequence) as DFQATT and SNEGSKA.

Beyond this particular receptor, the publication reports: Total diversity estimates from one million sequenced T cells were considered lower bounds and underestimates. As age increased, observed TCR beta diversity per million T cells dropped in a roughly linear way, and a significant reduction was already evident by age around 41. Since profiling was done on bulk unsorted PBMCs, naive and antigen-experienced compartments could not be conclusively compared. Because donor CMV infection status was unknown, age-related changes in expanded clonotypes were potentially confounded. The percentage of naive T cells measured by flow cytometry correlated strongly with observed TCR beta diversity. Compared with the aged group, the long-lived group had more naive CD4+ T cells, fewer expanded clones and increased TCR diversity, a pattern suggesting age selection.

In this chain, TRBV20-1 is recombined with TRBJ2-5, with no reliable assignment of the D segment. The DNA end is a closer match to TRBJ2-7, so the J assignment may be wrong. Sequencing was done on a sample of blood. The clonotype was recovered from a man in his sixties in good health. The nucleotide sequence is TGCAGTGCTAGAACGCGGCGCAACGAGCAGTACTTC. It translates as CSARTRRNEQYF.